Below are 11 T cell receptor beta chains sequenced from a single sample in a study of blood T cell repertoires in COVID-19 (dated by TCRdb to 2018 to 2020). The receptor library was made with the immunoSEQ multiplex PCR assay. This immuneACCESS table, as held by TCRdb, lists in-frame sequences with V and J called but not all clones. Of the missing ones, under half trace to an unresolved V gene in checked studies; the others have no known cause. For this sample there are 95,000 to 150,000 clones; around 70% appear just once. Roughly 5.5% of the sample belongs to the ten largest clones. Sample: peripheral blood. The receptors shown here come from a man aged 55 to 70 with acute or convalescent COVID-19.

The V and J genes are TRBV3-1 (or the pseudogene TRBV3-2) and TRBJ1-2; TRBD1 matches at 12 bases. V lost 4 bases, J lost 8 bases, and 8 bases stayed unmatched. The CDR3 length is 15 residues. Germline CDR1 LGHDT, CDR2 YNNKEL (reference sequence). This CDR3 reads CASSLRDRGQRGYTF. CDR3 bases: TGTGCCAGCAGCCTCCGGGACAGGGGGCAGAGGGGCTACACCTTC.

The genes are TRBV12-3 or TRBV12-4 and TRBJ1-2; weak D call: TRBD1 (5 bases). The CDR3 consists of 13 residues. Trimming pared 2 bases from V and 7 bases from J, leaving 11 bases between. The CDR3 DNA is TGTGCCAGCAGTTTAAGGCAGGGAGGTGGCTACACCTTC. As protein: CASSLRQGGGYTF.

The CDR3 nucleotides read TGTGCCAGCAGTTTTTCTCAGGGCACCTACGAGCAGTACTTC. This encodes CASSFSQGTYEQYF. The chain combines TRBV6-5 with TRBJ2-7, with a possible D match to TRBD1 (5 bases). Deletions cut 4 bases from V and 2 bases from J, with 12 bases between. The germline CDR1 and CDR2 sequences are MNHEY and SVGAGI. The CDR3 runs to 14 residues.

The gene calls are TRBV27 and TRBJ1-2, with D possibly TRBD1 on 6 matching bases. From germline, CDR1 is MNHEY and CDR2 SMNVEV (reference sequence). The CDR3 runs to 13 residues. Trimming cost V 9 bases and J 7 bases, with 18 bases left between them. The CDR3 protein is CASRDNHGSGYTF. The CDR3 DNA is TGTGCCAGTCGGGACAACCACGGATCTGGCTACACCTTC.

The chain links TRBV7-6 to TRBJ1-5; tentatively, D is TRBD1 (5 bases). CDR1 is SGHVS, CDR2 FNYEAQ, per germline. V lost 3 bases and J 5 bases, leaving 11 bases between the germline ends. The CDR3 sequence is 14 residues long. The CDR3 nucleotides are TGTGCCAGCAGCTTTGGGGCAGGAGATCAGCCCCAGCATTTT. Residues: CASSFGAGDQPQHF.

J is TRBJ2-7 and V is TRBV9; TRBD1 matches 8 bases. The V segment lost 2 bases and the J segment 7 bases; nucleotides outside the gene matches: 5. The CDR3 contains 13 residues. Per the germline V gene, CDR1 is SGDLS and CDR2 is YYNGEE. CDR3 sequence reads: CASSVRQGREQYF. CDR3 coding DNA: TGTGCCAGCAGCGTGAGACAGGGGCGGGAGCAGTACTTC. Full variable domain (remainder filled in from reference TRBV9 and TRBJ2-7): DSGVTQTPKHLITATGQRVTLRCSPRSGDLSVYWYQQSLDQGLQFLIQYYNGEERAKGNILERFSAQQFPDLHSELNLSSLELGDSALYFCASSVRQGREQYFGPGTRLTVT.

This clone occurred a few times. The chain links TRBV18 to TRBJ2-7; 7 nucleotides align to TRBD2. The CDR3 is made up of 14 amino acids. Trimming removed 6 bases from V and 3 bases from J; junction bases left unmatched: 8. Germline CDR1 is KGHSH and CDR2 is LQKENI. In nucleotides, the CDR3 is TGTGCCAGCTCGGCCGGGGGGAAGAACTACGAGCAGTACTTC. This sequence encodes CASSAGGKNYEQYF.

DNA for the CDR3: TGTGCCAGCAGCTTAATGGCACCTTTCTACGAGCAGTACTTC. Translation: CASSLMAPFYEQYF. This sequence joins TRBV11-2 and TRBJ2-7; D is unresolved. CDR1 is SGHAT and CDR2 is FQNNGV in the germline V gene. Trimming cost V 2 bases and J 3 bases, with 11 bases left between them. The CDR3 is 14 amino acids.

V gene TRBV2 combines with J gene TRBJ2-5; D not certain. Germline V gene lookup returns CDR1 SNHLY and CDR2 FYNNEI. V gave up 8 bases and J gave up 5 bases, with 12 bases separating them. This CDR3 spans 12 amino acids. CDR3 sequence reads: CASGSMRETQYF. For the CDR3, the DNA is TGTGCCAGCGGAAGTATGCGGGAGACCCAGTACTTC.

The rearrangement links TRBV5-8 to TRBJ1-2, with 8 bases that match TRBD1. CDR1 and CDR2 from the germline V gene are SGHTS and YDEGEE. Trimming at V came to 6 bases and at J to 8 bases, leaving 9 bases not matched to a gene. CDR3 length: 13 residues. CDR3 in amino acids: CASTGQGAGGYTF. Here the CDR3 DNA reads TGTGCCAGCACCGGACAGGGAGCGGGAGGCTACACCTTC.

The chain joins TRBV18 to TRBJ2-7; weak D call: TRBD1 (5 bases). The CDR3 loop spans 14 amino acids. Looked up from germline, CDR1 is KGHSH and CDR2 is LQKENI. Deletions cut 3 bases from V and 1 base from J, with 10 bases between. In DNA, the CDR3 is TGTGCCAGCTCACCCACGACAGATTCCTACGAGCAGTACTTC. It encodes CASSPTTDSYEQYF.